The 2 T cell receptor beta chains below come from one sample, sequenced in a study of blood T cell repertoires in COVID-19. Produced via immunoSEQ multiplex PCR; TCRdb's table is partial and in-frame only. The repertoire holds just over 300,000 clones, with over 75% as singletons. Sequencing was done on a sample of PBMCs or T cells enriched from blood (not recorded which). The receptors derive from a man aged 30 to 39 who had recovered from COVID-19.

This clone was seen a handful of times. The J gene is TRBJ1-5, the V gene TRBV12-3 or TRBV12-4; D remains unclear. Trimming took off 7 bases at V and 7 bases at J, with 11 bases between the two ends. The CDR3 runs to 12 residues. The DNA for the CDR3 is TGTGCCAGCACACCAGGTACGCAGCCCCAGCATTTT. Its translation: CASTPGTQPQHF.

This clone was picked up one time. The chain is built from TRBV5-8 and TRBJ2-5; 7 nucleotides line up with TRBD1. The CDR3 loop spans 16 amino acids. With 4 bases clipped from V and 0 bases from J, the junction kept 9 bases outside the gene matches. CDR1 and CDR2 (germline): SGHTS, YDEGEE. For the CDR3, the DNA is TGTGCCAGCAGCCCCGGTTTGCAGGGGGACCAAGAGACCCAGTACTTC. It yields the protein CASSPGLQGDQETQYF.